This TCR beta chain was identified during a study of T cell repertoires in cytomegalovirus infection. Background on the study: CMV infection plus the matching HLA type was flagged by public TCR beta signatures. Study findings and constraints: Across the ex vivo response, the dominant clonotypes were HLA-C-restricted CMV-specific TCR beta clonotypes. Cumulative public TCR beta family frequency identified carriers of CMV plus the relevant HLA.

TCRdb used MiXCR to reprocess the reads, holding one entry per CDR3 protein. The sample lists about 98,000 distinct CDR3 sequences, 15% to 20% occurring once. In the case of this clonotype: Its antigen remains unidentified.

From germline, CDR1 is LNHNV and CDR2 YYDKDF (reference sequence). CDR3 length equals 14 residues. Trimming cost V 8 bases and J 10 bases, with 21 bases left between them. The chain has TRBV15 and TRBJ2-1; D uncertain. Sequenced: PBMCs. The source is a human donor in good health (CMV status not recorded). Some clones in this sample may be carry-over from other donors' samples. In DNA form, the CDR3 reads TGTGCCACCCGAAATTGGACCCACCCCAGAGAGCAGTTCTTC. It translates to CATRNWTHPREQFF.